The 10 T cell receptor beta chains listed next were all sequenced from one sample in a study of Ad26.COV2.S vaccination and SARS-CoV-2 variants. Method: immunoSEQ multiplex PCR; TCRdb's copy keeps in-frame clones and lacks some. The sample carries around 170,000 clones, roughly nine tenths recorded once. This specimen consisted of peripheral blood, obtained after recovery from COVID-19. These receptors were obtained from a human donor who had recovered from COVID-19.

The chain is built from TRBV7-9 and TRBJ2-2, with TRBD2 identical over 8 bases. CDR1 is SEHNR, CDR2 FQNEAQ, per germline (reference sequence). V lost 2 bases, J lost 5 bases, and 4 bases stayed unmatched. This CDR3 region has 15 residues. DNA for the CDR3: TGTGCCAGCAGCTTAATAGCGGGGTTTACCGGGGAGCTGTTTTTT. Translation: CASSLIAGFTGELFF.

The chain joins TRBV25-1 to TRBJ2-5; either TRBD1 or TRBD2 may fit D (5 bases each). The germline V gene encodes CDR1 MGHDK and CDR2 SYGVNS. Trimming stripped 7 bases from V and 2 bases from J, with 11 bases between. This CDR3 contains 13 residues. DNA for the CDR3: TGTGCCAGCACCCCGGGACCTCAAGAGACCCAGTACTTC. It is translated as CASTPGPQETQYF.

V usage is TRBV5-1 and J usage is TRBJ2-7; 7 bases agree with TRBD1. Trimming removed 1 base from V and 5 bases from J; junction bases left unmatched: 6. The CDR3 runs to 14 residues. Germline lookup yields CDR1 SGHRS and CDR2 YFSETQ. CDR3 bases: TGCGCCAGCAGCTTGTCGACAGGGATCAACGAGCAGTACTTC. Translated: CASSLSTGINEQYF.

The chain combines TRBV5-6 with TRBJ2-7; D gene ambiguous. Looked up from germline, CDR1 is SGHDT and CDR2 is YYEEEE. The CDR3 has 14 amino acids. V shed 0 bases and J shed 2 bases, with 9 bases lying between them. CDR3 DNA sequence: TGTGCCAGCAGCTTGGTGGTGAGCCCCTACGAGCAGTACTTC. Translating gives CASSLVVSPYEQYF.

The CDR3 DNA reads as TGTGCCAGCAGCCAAGAGCCGGTTAATTCACCCCTCCACTTT. Its protein product is CASSQEPVNSPLHF. The chain has TRBV3-1 (or the pseudogene TRBV3-2) and TRBJ1-6; no definite D call. The ends were cut back, 0 bases at V and 6 bases at J, with 6 bases in the middle. The CDR3 has 14 residues. Germline V CDR1 and CDR2: LGHDT, YNNKEL (reference sequence).

The chain uses TRBV5-1 and TRBJ1-6; 9 bases agree with TRBD1. The germline V gene has CDR1 SGHRS and CDR2 YFSETQ. There are 15 residues in the CDR3. V lost 2 bases to trimming and J lost 5 bases; unmatched junction nucleotides: 2. CDR3 nucleotide sequence: TGCGCCAGCAGCTTAGGACAGGGGAATAATTCACCCCTCCACTTT. This codes for CASSLGQGNNSPLHF.

This sequence joins TRBV25-1 and TRBJ1-6; no clear D. The CDR3 contains 14 residues. CDR1 and CDR2 (germline): MGHDK, SYGVNS. V lost 6 bases, J lost 10 bases, and 16 bases lay in between. CDR3 protein: CASSLTGMGSPLHF. CDR3 DNA sequence: TGTGCCAGCAGCTTAACCGGCATGGGGTCACCCCTCCACTTT.

The chain employs TRBV2 and TRBJ2-2; 8 nucleotides agree with TRBD2. In germline, CDR1 is SNHLY, CDR2 FYNNEI. Trimming took 6 bases from V and 4 from J; bases not matched to a gene: 16. The CDR3 runs to 18 residues. The DNA of the CDR3 is TGTGCCAGCAGAGGTGGGGCCCTTGGCGGGGGGACCACCGGGGAGCTGTTTTTT. Residues: CASRGGALGGGTTGELFF.

The CDR3 DNA reads as TGTGCCAGTAGTCCCGAACGGGGGAGAACGGACGGCTACACCTTC. It specifies CASSPERGRTDGYTF. The chain carries TRBV19 and TRBJ1-2; TRBD1 might be the D (5 bases). V lost 5 bases and J 8 bases, leaving 21 bases between the germline ends. Germline V gives CDR1 LNHDA, CDR2 SQIVND (reference sequence). The CDR3 length is 15 residues.

The chain is built from TRBV2 and TRBJ2-5; 8 bases fit TRBD2. Germline V gene data show CDR1 as SNHLY and CDR2 as FYNNEI. Trimming at V came to 6 bases and at J to 5 bases, leaving 2 bases not matched to a gene. This CDR3 spans 12 amino acids. The CDR3 reads CASSGGAETQYF. The DNA of the CDR3 is TGTGCCAGCAGCGGGGGGGCCGAGACCCAGTACTTC.